This is a list of T cell receptor beta chains from one sample in a study of blood T cell repertoires in COVID-19. Data came from immunoSEQ multiplex PCR; TCRdb stores just in-frame clones and leaves some out. The sample has fewer than 85,000 clones, approximately 81% seen once. Sequenced input: peripheral blood. Receptors originate from a woman in her fifties or sixties with acute or convalescent COVID-19. Each CDR3 is given with its conserved first and last residue. A D gene is named only where the DNA matches it firmly. Clone size is shown for a subset of rows, as once, few, many or a class of expanded clone.

TRBJ1-3	.	TRBV11-2	TRBD1	CASSATGIGNTIYF	TGTGCCAGCAGCGCGACAGGGATTGGAAACACCATATATTTT
TRBJ1-2	.	TRBV28	.	CASSLSGHGYTF	TGTGCCAGCAGTTTATCAGGTCATGGCTACACCTTC
TRBJ1-1	.	TRBV7-2	.	CASSVGQLNTEAFF	TGTGCCAGCAGCGTAGGACAGTTAAACACTGAAGCTTTCTTT
TRBJ1-5	few	TRBV2	.	CASSPRGNQPQHF	TGTGCCAGCAGCCCCCGGGGGAATCAGCCCCAGCATTTT
TRBJ1-6	few	TRBV13	TRBD1	CASSLGYGDRGSNSPLHF	TGTGCCAGCAGCTTAGGGTATGGGGACAGGGGAAGTAATTCACCCCTCCACTTT
TRBJ1-4	.	TRBV19	.	CASTPVRGEGEKLFF	TGTGCCAGTACCCCTGTGCGGGGAGAGGGAGAAAAACTGTTTTTT
TRBJ1-2	.	TRBV2	TRBD1	CASRGSGQIYGYTF	TGTGCCAGCAGGGGATCGGGACAGATCTATGGCTACACCTTC
TRBJ2-2	.	TRBV4-1	TRBD2	CASSPHFGGATGELFF	TGCGCCAGCAGCCCCCACTTCGGGGGGGCGACCGGGGAGCTGTTTTTT
TRBJ1-1	once	TRBV29-1	.	CSVSRGNTEAFF	TGCAGCGTCTCCAGGGGTAACACTGAAGCTTTCTTT
TRBJ1-5	.	TRBV6-5	.	CASSYSRVSSQPQHF	TGTGCCAGCAGTTACTCCAGGGTTTCCAGTCAGCCCCAGCATTTT
TRBJ1-5	.	TRBV5-6	TRBD1	CASSRRDREGRNQPQHF	TGTGCCAGCAGCCGCAGGGACAGGGAGGGACGCAATCAGCCCCAGCATTTT
TRBJ1-5	.	TRBV6-6	.	CASSSQGHQPQHF	TGTGCCAGCAGTTCTCAGGGTCATCAGCCCCAGCATTTT
TRBJ1-4	.	TRBV6-6	.	CASIERGGIDEKLFF	TGTGCCAGCATCGAAAGGGGGGGGATTGATGAAAAACTGTTTTTT
TRBJ1-2	.	TRBV3-1/TRBV3-2	.	CASSQAGGVYGYTF	TGTGCCAGCAGCCAAGCGGGAGGGGTCTATGGCTACACCTTC
TRBJ2-5	once	TRBV3-1/TRBV3-2	TRBD2	CASSPSGTSGGPGETQYF	TGTGCCAGCAGCCCTTCCGGGACTAGCGGGGGGCCGGGAGAGACCCAGTACTTC
TRBJ2-7	.	TRBV30	TRBD1	CAWSVSGQGPNRRQYF	TGTGCCTGGAGTGTTTCGGGACAGGGGCCGAACAGGAGGCAGTACTTC
TRBJ1-1	.	TRBV27	.	CASSFREATEAFF	TGTGCCAGCAGTTTTCGGGAGGCCACTGAAGCTTTCTTT
TRBJ2-7	.	TRBV30	.	CAWTLGLQVSYEQYF	TGTGCCTGGACCTTGGGACTCCAAGTCTCCTACGAGCAGTACTTC
TRBJ1-5	.	TRBV30	.	CAWSTRAADYSNQPQHF	TGTGCCTGGAGTACTCGGGCTGCAGACTATAGCAATCAGCCCCAGCATTTT
TRBJ1-1	.	TRBV19	TRBD1	CASSTTGDTEAFF	TGTGCCAGTAGTACAACAGGGGACACTGAAGCTTTCTTT
TRBJ1-1	.	TRBV6-1	.	CASSDLRETEAFF	TGTGCCAGCAGTGACCTGAGAGAGACTGAAGCTTTCTTT
TRBJ2-3	.	TRBV25-1	TRBD1	CASSVSQGAGDTQYF	TGTGCCAGCAGTGTTTCACAGGGGGCAGGAGATACGCAGTATTTT
TRBJ1-2	.	TRBV6-5	.	CATLVTGYYGYTF	TGTGCCACCCTTGTCACAGGTTACTATGGCTACACCTTC
TRBJ2-4	.	TRBV10-1	.	CASSESQGRAKNIQYF	TGCGCCAGCAGTGAGTCCCAGGGTCGAGCCAAAAACATTCAGTACTTC
TRBJ1-4	few	TRBV6-6	.	CASSDGTFWDEKLFF	TGTGCCAGCAGCGACGGGACTTTTTGGGATGAAAAACTGTTTTTT
TRBJ2-1	.	TRBV6-5	.	CASRTDPGNNEQFF	TGTGCCAGCAGAACCGATCCGGGGAACAATGAGCAGTTCTTC
TRBJ1-1	.	TRBV27	TRBD1	CASRTTGVIAEAFF	TGTGCCAGCAGAACGACAGGGGTAATCGCTGAAGCTTTCTTT
TRBJ1-1	.	TRBV7-9	TRBD1	CASSSSGQPNTEAFF	TGTGCCAGCAGCTCATCGGGACAGCCAAACACTGAAGCTTTCTTT
TRBJ1-2	.	TRBV18	.	CASSPPEDRYGYTF	TGTGCCAGCTCACCACCGGAGGATCGGTATGGCTACACCTTC
TRBJ1-2	.	TRBV4-3	TRBD1	CASSQDLGTAGYGYTF	TGCGCCAGCAGCCAGGACTTGGGGACAGCGGGCTATGGCTACACCTTC
TRBJ2-2	.	TRBV5-1	.	CASTTRWESVTGELFF	TGCGCCAGCACTACCCGCTGGGAGTCGGTCACCGGGGAGCTGTTTTTT
TRBJ2-7	.	TRBV11-2	.	CASSSLGLLLGEQYF	TGTGCCAGCAGCTCCCTGGGCCTCCTACTCGGCGAGCAGTACTTC
TRBJ1-1	.	TRBV6-4	TRBD1	CASQAQPGGAEAFF	TGTGCCAGCCAAGCCCAGCCAGGGGGCGCGGAAGCTTTCTTT
TRBJ1-1	.	TRBV25-1	TRBD1	CASTPGDSEAFF	TGTGCCAGCACCCCAGGGGACAGTGAAGCTTTCTTT
TRBJ2-3	.	TRBV28	.	CASSPYPIPGETSTDTQYF	TGTGCCAGCAGTCCATACCCCATCCCGGGGGAAACTAGCACAGATACGCAGTATTTT
TRBJ1-1	few	TRBV6-2/TRBV6-3	TRBD1	CASSYAFRGRSTEAFF	TGTGCCAGCAGTTACGCATTCAGGGGGCGCAGCACTGAAGCTTTCTTT
TRBJ1-5	.	TRBV12-3/TRBV12-4	.	CASQGQNQPQHF	TGTGCCAGCCAGGGGCAAAATCAGCCCCAGCATTTT
TRBJ1-6	once	TRBV9	TRBD1	CASSVVDRGNSPLHF	TGTGCCAGCAGCGTAGTGGACAGGGGTAATTCACCCCTCCACTTT
TRBJ2-2	many	TRBV2	.	CASMRENTGELFF	TGTGCCAGCATGCGGGAAAACACCGGGGAGCTGTTTTTT
TRBJ2-7	.	TRBV9	TRBD2	CASSTLAGGPPYEQYF	TGTGCCAGCAGCACCCTAGCGGGGGGGCCACCCTACGAGCAGTACTTC
TRBJ2-3	.	TRBV3-1/TRBV3-2	TRBD2	CASSQIAGGLDTQYF	TGTGCCAGCAGCCAGATAGCGGGGGGGCTAGATACGCAGTATTTT
TRBJ1-1	.	TRBV19	.	CASSMGGVNTEAFF	TGTGCCAGTAGTATGGGGGGGGTGAACACTGAAGCTTTCTTT
TRBJ2-5	.	TRBV7-6	.	CASSLATGYRETQYF	TGTGCCAGCAGCTTAGCGACCGGGTACAGGGAGACCCAGTACTTC
TRBJ2-2	.	TRBV2	TRBD1	CATAGTGFDTGELFF	TGTGCCACGGCCGGGACAGGGTTTGACACCGGGGAGCTGTTTTTT
TRBJ2-3	once	TRBV2	TRBD1	CASARDRGHTDTQYF	TGTGCCAGCGCTCGGGACAGGGGTCACACAGATACGCAGTATTTT
TRBJ1-4	.	TRBV2	.	CASSGMTVNEKLFF	TGTGCCAGCAGTGGAATGACAGTTAATGAAAAACTGTTTTTT
TRBJ1-1	.	TRBV15	.	CATSHGGELNTEAFF	TGTGCCACCAGCCACGGGGGGGAACTGAACACTGAAGCTTTCTTT
TRBJ1-1	.	TRBV28	.	CASSFTLRDEAFF	TGTGCCAGCAGTTTTACCCTGAGAGATGAAGCTTTCTTT
TRBJ2-6	few	TRBV7-9	TRBD1	CASSRLQGRSSGANVLTF	TGTGCCAGCAGCCGGTTACAGGGGAGAAGCTCTGGGGCCAACGTCCTGACTTTC
TRBJ2-5	.	TRBV6-2/TRBV6-3	.	CASSYPTVQQETQYF	TGTGCCAGCAGTTACCCGACAGTACAACAAGAGACCCAGTACTTC
TRBJ1-1	.	TRBV4-1	.	CASSQARNTEAFF	TGCGCCAGCAGCCAAGCGCGGAACACTGAAGCTTTCTTT
TRBJ1-1	few	TRBV25-1	.	CASKGQDTEAFF	TGTGCCAGCAAGGGGCAGGACACTGAAGCTTTCTTT
TRBJ1-1	once	TRBV18	TRBD1	CASSIQGAGNTEAFF	TGTGCCAGCTCAATCCAGGGGGCTGGGAACACTGAAGCTTTCTTT
TRBJ2-5	.	TRBV5-5	TRBD2	CASSLGWGRVQETQYF	TGTGCCAGCAGCTTGGGTTGGGGGAGGGTCCAAGAGACCCAGTACTTC
TRBJ2-3	.	TRBV5-5	.	CASSLIPGLPDTQYF	TGTGCCAGCAGCTTGATCCCGGGGTTACCAGATACGCAGTATTTT